Listed below are T cell receptor beta chains from one sample, sequenced in a study of blood T cell repertoires in COVID-19. The table came from immunoSEQ multiplex PCR; TCRdb's copy has only in-frame clones and leaves some out. The data hold a few hundred thousand clones, with 70% to 90% observed a single time. The sequencing input was PBMCs or T cells enriched from blood (not recorded which). The receptors were gathered from a young woman who had recovered from COVID-19. Both conserved end residues are part of each CDR3. D genes are given only for firm matches. Where a row states a size, it is once, few, many or the class of an expanded clone; other rows omit it.

v_gene: TRBV9
d_gene: TRBD2
j_gene: TRBJ2-1
abundance: .
CDR3nt: TGTGCCAGCAGCGTAGGTAGCGGGGGAATTGAGCAGTTCTTC
CDR3aa: CASSVGSGGIEQFF

v_gene: TRBV5-4
d_gene: .
j_gene: TRBJ1-2
abundance: .
CDR3nt: TGTGCCAGCACGGGGGAGACAGAACCAGCCTATGGCTACACCTTC
CDR3aa: CASTGETEPAYGYTF

v_gene: TRBV9
d_gene: TRBD2
j_gene: TRBJ2-5
abundance: .
CDR3nt: TGTGCCAGCCGCGTAGGAGGCGGGGGGGCCGGGGAGACCCAGTACTTC
CDR3aa: CASRVGGGGAGETQYF

v_gene: TRBV19
d_gene: .
j_gene: TRBJ1-1
abundance: few
CDR3nt: TGTGCCAGTAGCCCATGGGGGGGTGCCCAGTCCCGGGGGCCCACTGAAGCTTTCTTT
CDR3aa: CASSPWGGAQSRGPTEAFF

v_gene: TRBV20-1
d_gene: .
j_gene: TRBJ2-5
abundance: .
CDR3nt: TGCAGTGCTAGTTTCGCGACAGGGAGGCAAGAGACCCAGTACTTC
CDR3aa: CSASFATGRQETQYF

v_gene: TRBV6-4
d_gene: TRBD1
j_gene: TRBJ1-2
abundance: .
CDR3nt: TGTGCCAGCAGTGCCTCTGGGACAGGGTATGGCTACACCTTC
CDR3aa: CASSASGTGYGYTF

v_gene: TRBV27
d_gene: .
j_gene: TRBJ1-5
abundance: .
CDR3nt: TGTGCCAGCAGTCCTCAGGATAGCAATCAGCCCCAGCATTTT
CDR3aa: CASSPQDSNQPQHF

v_gene: TRBV14
d_gene: .
j_gene: TRBJ1-1
abundance: .
CDR3nt: TGTGCCAGCAGCCAAGATAGGGGGGGCGTTCTGTACACTGAAGCTTTCTTT
CDR3aa: CASSQDRGGVLYTEAFF

v_gene: TRBV30
d_gene: .
j_gene: TRBJ1-2
abundance: .
CDR3nt: TGTGCCGGGCCAGGCTCTACTAACTATGGCTACACCTTC
CDR3aa: CAGPGSTNYGYTF

v_gene: TRBV7-9
d_gene: TRBD1
j_gene: TRBJ2-7
abundance: .
CDR3nt: TGTGCCAGCAGCCCACAGGGGGCCAACGAGCAGTACTTC
CDR3aa: CASSPQGANEQYF

v_gene: TRBV6-1
d_gene: .
j_gene: TRBJ1-1
abundance: once
CDR3nt: TGTGCCAGCAGTGAGGTGGGCAGAAACACTGAAGCTTTCTTT
CDR3aa: CASSEVGRNTEAFF

v_gene: TRBV6-5
d_gene: TRBD1
j_gene: TRBJ1-3
abundance: .
CDR3nt: TGTGCCAGCAGCCCCGGACAGGGCCGAAACACCATATATTTT
CDR3aa: CASSPGQGRNTIYF

v_gene: TRBV9
d_gene: TRBD1
j_gene: TRBJ1-1
abundance: .
CDR3nt: TGTGCCAGCAGCGCAGGGGGCGCGGGCACTGAAGCTTTCTTT
CDR3aa: CASSAGGAGTEAFF

v_gene: TRBV7-9
d_gene: .
j_gene: TRBJ1-2
abundance: .
CDR3nt: TGTGCCAGCAGCTCCCGGACAGCAGCTAACTATGGCTACACCTTC
CDR3aa: CASSSRTAANYGYTF

v_gene: TRBV9
d_gene: .
j_gene: TRBJ1-4
abundance: .
CDR3nt: TGTGCCAGCAGCGTAGGGTTGAGCGGGGTAGAGGAAAAACTGTTTTTT
CDR3aa: CASSVGLSGVEEKLFF

v_gene: TRBV30
d_gene: .
j_gene: TRBJ1-4
abundance: .
CDR3nt: TGTGCCTGGAGTGACGGGGGGGAAAAACTGTTTTTT
CDR3aa: CAWSDGGEKLFF

v_gene: TRBV30
d_gene: .
j_gene: TRBJ2-7
abundance: .
CDR3nt: TGTGCCTGGAGTCATTCCTACGAGCAGTACTTC
CDR3aa: CAWSHSYEQYF

v_gene: TRBV28
d_gene: .
j_gene: TRBJ2-5
abundance: .
CDR3nt: TGTGCCAGCAGTTTACGAGAGACCCAGTACTTC
CDR3aa: CASSLRETQYF

v_gene: TRBV27
d_gene: .
j_gene: TRBJ2-3
abundance: .
CDR3nt: TGTGCCAGCAGTTTAGTGGGACACGTTCTCCTCACAGATACGCAGTATTTT
CDR3aa: CASSLVGHVLLTDTQYF

v_gene: TRBV7-9
d_gene: TRBD1
j_gene: TRBJ1-2
abundance: .
CDR3nt: TGTGCCAGCAGTCATAAACAGGGGGCTCTAGATGGCTACACCTTC
CDR3aa: CASSHKQGALDGYTF

v_gene: TRBV29-1
d_gene: TRBD1
j_gene: TRBJ2-7
abundance: .
CDR3nt: TGCAGCGTTAGGCAGGGGGTCGCCGCCTACGAGCAGTACTTC
CDR3aa: CSVRQGVAAYEQYF

v_gene: TRBV9
d_gene: TRBD2
j_gene: TRBJ2-3
abundance: .
CDR3nt: TGTGCCAGCGCTGTAGGGACGGGGGGGATCACAGATACGCAGTATTTT
CDR3aa: CASAVGTGGITDTQYF

v_gene: TRBV6-2/TRBV6-3
d_gene: TRBD1
j_gene: TRBJ1-1
abundance: .
CDR3nt: TGTGCCAGCAGTCTAGACAGGGTCAGGGTTGAAGCTTTCTTT
CDR3aa: CASSLDRVRVEAFF

v_gene: TRBV30
d_gene: .
j_gene: TRBJ1-5
abundance: .
CDR3nt: TGTGCCTGGAGTGTACGCGGGAACAATCAGCCCCAGCATTTT
CDR3aa: CAWSVRGNNQPQHF

v_gene: TRBV9
d_gene: .
j_gene: TRBJ1-5
abundance: .
CDR3nt: TGTGCCAGCAGCGGGGGAGAGGGTCAGCCCCAGCATTTT
CDR3aa: CASSGGEGQPQHF

v_gene: TRBV18
d_gene: .
j_gene: TRBJ2-3
abundance: .
CDR3nt: TGTGCCAGCTCACCATCGGATACGCAGTATTTT
CDR3aa: CASSPSDTQYF

v_gene: TRBV12-5
d_gene: TRBD1
j_gene: TRBJ1-1
abundance: .
CDR3nt: TGTGCTATACTGAAGAGGGGGCAAGGGACTGAAGCTTTCTTT
CDR3aa: CAILKRGQGTEAFF

v_gene: TRBV11-3
d_gene: .
j_gene: TRBJ2-2
abundance: .
CDR3nt: TGTGCCAGCAGAAACAACAGGAACACCGGGGAGCTGTTTTTT
CDR3aa: CASRNNRNTGELFF

v_gene: TRBV9
d_gene: TRBD1
j_gene: TRBJ1-1
abundance: .
CDR3nt: TGTGCCAGCAGCGTGGGACAGGGGAACACTGAAGCTTTCTTT
CDR3aa: CASSVGQGNTEAFF

v_gene: TRBV15
d_gene: .
j_gene: TRBJ1-5
abundance: .
CDR3nt: TGTGCCACCAGCAGGGGGAATCAGGGTCAGCCCCAGCATTTT
CDR3aa: CATSRGNQGQPQHF

v_gene: TRBV11-2
d_gene: TRBD2
j_gene: TRBJ2-3
abundance: .
CDR3nt: TGTGCCAGCAGCTTAGGGCTAGCGGGGAGCCCGTGGGATACGCAGTATTTT
CDR3aa: CASSLGLAGSPWDTQYF

v_gene: TRBV11-2
d_gene: TRBD1
j_gene: TRBJ2-2
abundance: .
CDR3nt: TGTGCCAGCACCCGACAGGGGGCTAACACCGGGGAGCTGTTTTTT
CDR3aa: CASTRQGANTGELFF

v_gene: TRBV7-2
d_gene: TRBD1
j_gene: TRBJ2-7
abundance: .
CDR3nt: TGTGCCAGCAGCTCGAGATTGGGACAGGGCTCTTACGAGCAGTACTTC
CDR3aa: CASSSRLGQGSYEQYF

v_gene: TRBV6-1
d_gene: TRBD2
j_gene: TRBJ2-1
abundance: .
CDR3nt: TGTGCCAGCAGTGAGTTGCTAGCGGGGGGTCAGGAGCAGTTCTTC
CDR3aa: CASSELLAGGQEQFF

v_gene: TRBV2
d_gene: TRBD1
j_gene: TRBJ1-2
abundance: .
CDR3nt: TGTGCCACTAAAGAGGGAAGGACAGGGTCTGGCTACACCTTC
CDR3aa: CATKEGRTGSGYTF

v_gene: TRBV30
d_gene: TRBD2
j_gene: TRBJ2-7
abundance: .
CDR3nt: TGTGCCTGGAGGCCGGGGGGTTCCTACGAGCAGTACTTC
CDR3aa: CAWRPGGSYEQYF

v_gene: TRBV18
d_gene: .
j_gene: TRBJ1-1
abundance: .
CDR3nt: TGTGCCAGCCAAGGACTCATGAACACTGAAGCTTTCTTT
CDR3aa: CASQGLMNTEAFF

v_gene: TRBV3-1/TRBV3-2
d_gene: TRBD1
j_gene: TRBJ1-5
abundance: .
CDR3nt: TGTGCCAGCAGCCAAGGGACAGGCGTTAATCAGCCCCAGCATTTT
CDR3aa: CASSQGTGVNQPQHF

v_gene: TRBV11-2
d_gene: TRBD1
j_gene: TRBJ2-7
abundance: .
CDR3nt: TGTGCCAGCAGCTTAGTTAGGGGGCGCATATACGAGCAGTACTTC
CDR3aa: CASSLVRGRIYEQYF

v_gene: TRBV5-1
d_gene: .
j_gene: TRBJ1-2
abundance: .
CDR3nt: TGCGCCAGCAGCTTGGCACAACCACAAAACTATGGCTACACCTTC
CDR3aa: CASSLAQPQNYGYTF

v_gene: TRBV7-2
d_gene: TRBD1
j_gene: TRBJ1-2
abundance: once
CDR3nt: TGTGCCAGCAGCTTAGTACCGGGACAGGGGGCCAATGGCTACACCTTC
CDR3aa: CASSLVPGQGANGYTF

v_gene: TRBV24-1
d_gene: .
j_gene: TRBJ1-3
abundance: .
CDR3nt: TGTGCCACCATAAGGTGTGGGGGGGCGTGGGGAAACACCATATATTTT
CDR3aa: CATIRCGGAWGNTIYF

v_gene: TRBV4-3
d_gene: .
j_gene: TRBJ1-4
abundance: .
CDR3nt: TGCGCCAGCAGCCAAGGTTTACGTGTCTCCCCGGGTGAAAAACTGTTTTTT
CDR3aa: CASSQGLRVSPGEKLFF

v_gene: TRBV6-5
d_gene: TRBD1
j_gene: TRBJ1-4
abundance: .
CDR3nt: TGTGCCAGCAGTCCGGACAGGGCTAATGAAAAACTGTTTTTT
CDR3aa: CASSPDRANEKLFF

v_gene: TRBV7-8
d_gene: .
j_gene: TRBJ1-2
abundance: .
CDR3nt: TGTGCCAGCAGCTTGGGGGGGCTGGGTGGCTACACCTTC
CDR3aa: CASSLGGLGGYTF

v_gene: TRBV18
d_gene: TRBD1
j_gene: TRBJ1-6
abundance: .
CDR3nt: TGTGCCAGCTCACCACGGGACAGTAATTCACCCCTCCACTTT
CDR3aa: CASSPRDSNSPLHF

v_gene: TRBV30
d_gene: .
j_gene: TRBJ1-6
abundance: few
CDR3nt: TGTGCCTGGAGTGGCCCTCAGTCACCCCTCCACTTT
CDR3aa: CAWSGPQSPLHF

v_gene: TRBV10-1
d_gene: .
j_gene: TRBJ2-7
abundance: few
CDR3nt: TGCGCCAGCAGTGAGGGAAGGGGCGCGATTTACGAGCAGTACTTC
CDR3aa: CASSEGRGAIYEQYF

v_gene: TRBV7-3
d_gene: .
j_gene: TRBJ1-2
abundance: .
CDR3nt: TGTGCCAGCAGCCCGGACTCTACTTTAGGTTATGGCTACACCTTC
CDR3aa: CASSPDSTLGYGYTF

v_gene: TRBV24-1
d_gene: .
j_gene: TRBJ2-7
abundance: .
CDR3nt: TGTGCCACCAGTGACCATTCCTACGAGCAGTACTTC
CDR3aa: CATSDHSYEQYF

v_gene: TRBV6-5
d_gene: .
j_gene: TRBJ1-1
abundance: .
CDR3nt: TGTGCCACCGTACCCTGGGGAGGAGCTCCGGCTTTCTTT
CDR3aa: CATVPWGGAPAFF

v_gene: TRBV10-3
d_gene: .
j_gene: TRBJ1-1
abundance: .
CDR3nt: TGTGCCATCAGTGAGAGGACAGCCATGAACACTGAAGCTTTCTTT
CDR3aa: CAISERTAMNTEAFF

v_gene: TRBV11-2
d_gene: TRBD1
j_gene: TRBJ1-4
abundance: .
CDR3nt: TGTGCCAGCAGACCAATACAGGGGAGTAATGAAAAACTGTTTTTT
CDR3aa: CASRPIQGSNEKLFF

v_gene: TRBV11-1
d_gene: .
j_gene: TRBJ1-1
abundance: once
CDR3nt: TGTGCCAGCAGCTCGACCGACAGGTCTGAAGCTTTCTTT
CDR3aa: CASSSTDRSEAFF

v_gene: TRBV12-3/TRBV12-4
d_gene: .
j_gene: TRBJ2-1
abundance: .
CDR3nt: TGTGCCAGCAATAGAGACTCCTACAATGAGCAGTTCTTC
CDR3aa: CASNRDSYNEQFF